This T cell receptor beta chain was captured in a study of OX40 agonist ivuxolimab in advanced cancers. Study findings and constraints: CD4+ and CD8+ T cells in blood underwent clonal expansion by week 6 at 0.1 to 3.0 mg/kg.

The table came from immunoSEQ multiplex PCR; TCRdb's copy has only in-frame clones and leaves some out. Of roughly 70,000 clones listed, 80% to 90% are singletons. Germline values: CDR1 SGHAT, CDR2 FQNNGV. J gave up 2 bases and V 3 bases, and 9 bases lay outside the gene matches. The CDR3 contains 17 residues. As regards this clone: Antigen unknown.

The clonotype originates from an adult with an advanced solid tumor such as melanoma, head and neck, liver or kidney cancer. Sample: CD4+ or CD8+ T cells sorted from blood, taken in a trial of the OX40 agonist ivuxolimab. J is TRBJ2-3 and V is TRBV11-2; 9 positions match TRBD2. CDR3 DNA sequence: TGTGCCAGCAGCTTGGGGGTAGCGGGGGCCTACACAGATACGCAGTATTTT. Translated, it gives CASSLGVAGAYTDTQYF.